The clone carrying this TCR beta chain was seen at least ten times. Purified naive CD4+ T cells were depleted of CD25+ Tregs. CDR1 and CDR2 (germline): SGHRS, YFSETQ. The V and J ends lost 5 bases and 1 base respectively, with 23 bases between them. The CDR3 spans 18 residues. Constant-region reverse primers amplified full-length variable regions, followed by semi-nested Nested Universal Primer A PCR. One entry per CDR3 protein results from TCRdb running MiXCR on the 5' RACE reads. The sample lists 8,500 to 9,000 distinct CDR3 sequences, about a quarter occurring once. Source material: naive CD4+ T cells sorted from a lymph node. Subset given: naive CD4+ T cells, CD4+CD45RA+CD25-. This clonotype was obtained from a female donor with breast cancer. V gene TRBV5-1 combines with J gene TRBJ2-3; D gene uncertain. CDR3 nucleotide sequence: TGCGCCAGCAGACGTGGAGCGAACCCCACTCGAGGCACAGATACGCAGTATTTT. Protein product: CASRRGANPTRGTDTQYF.